The 23 T cell receptor beta chains reported below all come from one sample, sequenced in a study of shared clonotypes between healthy human individuals. Measured with immunoSEQ multiplex PCR; TCRdb has only the in-frame clones, and not every one. The data contain 600,000 or so clones, 95% to 98% of them seen just once; the ten biggest clones take up more than 0.3%. CD8 cells regarded as naive lacked CD45RO, were positively chosen for CCR7, and omitted terminally differentiated effector memory CD45RA+ cells. Material: naive CD8+ T cells sorted from blood. These receptors were obtained from a man in his thirties or forties in good health.

The chain employs TRBV15 and TRBJ2-5, with a tentative D call TRBD1 (5 bases). Trimming removed 0 bases at V and 5 bases at J, with 10 bases between. The CDR3 length is 14 residues. The germline V gene has CDR1 LNHNV and CDR2 YYDKDF (reference sequence). The CDR3 here is CATSRDQQGETQYF. The CDR3 DNA sequence: TGTGCCACCAGCAGAGATCAGCAGGGCGAGACCCAGTACTTC.

The chain carries TRBV7-9 and TRBJ2-1; tentative D call: TRBD2 (6 bases). The CDR3 length is 16 residues. Trimming left V 4 bases short and J 8 bases short, with 21 bases between. Per the germline V gene, CDR1 is SEHNR and CDR2 is FQNEAQ (reference sequence). Here the CDR3 DNA reads TGTGCCAGCAGCTCTCCGGGACTCCCTCCGTACGATGAGCAGTTCTTC. As protein: CASSSPGLPPYDEQFF.

The chain couples TRBV28 to TRBJ2-3; TRBD1 matches at 11 bases. CDR3 length: 21 amino acids. V lost 6 bases, J lost 0 bases, and 20 bases stayed unmatched. Germline V gives CDR1 MDHEN, CDR2 SYDVKM. As DNA, the CDR3 is TGTGCCAGCAGATGGACAGGGGGCCCCGGAGGATCCGATGCTAGCACAGATACGCAGTATTTT. This codes for CASRWTGGPGGSDASTDTQYF.

V usage is TRBV4-1 and J usage is TRBJ1-5; weak D call: TRBD1 (6 bases). V lost 2 bases to trimming and J lost 5 bases, with 13 bases between them. Germline V gene data show CDR1 as MGHRA and CDR2 as YSYEKL. The length of the CDR3 is 15 residues. This CDR3 is CASSQNRVEDQPQHF. DNA of the CDR3: TGCGCCAGCAGCCAAAACAGGGTTGAAGATCAGCCCCAGCATTTT.

The chain carries TRBV7-3 and TRBJ2-1; 10 bases are a match to TRBD2. The trim removed 2 bases at V and 5 bases at J, leaving 3 bases unmatched. Per the germline V gene, CDR1 is SGHTA and CDR2 is FQGTGA. The CDR3 spans 15 residues. CDR3 in amino acids: CASSLRLAGDNEQFF. CDR3 nucleotide sequence: TGTGCCAGCAGCTTACGGCTAGCGGGAGACAATGAGCAGTTCTTC.

The CDR3 region has the DNA TGTGCCACCAGCACCAACCGGGACAGATTGGACTACGAGCAGTACTTC. Its protein product is CATSTNRDRLDYEQYF. The chain uses TRBV15 and TRBJ2-7, with TRBD1 matching 7 bases. This CDR3 has 16 amino acids. CDR1 is LNHNV, CDR2 YYDKDF, per germline (reference sequence). V shed 4 bases, J shed 3 bases, and the junction held 12 bases outside the gene matches.

The chain carries TRBV5-1 and TRBJ2-7; possibly TRBD1 for D (6 bases). The CDR3 spans 16 residues. Looked up from germline, CDR1 is SGHRS and CDR2 is YFSETQ. The V and J ends lost 0 bases and 3 bases respectively, with 16 bases between them. CDR3 in amino acids: CASSLVAPTGLYEQYF. As DNA, the CDR3 is TGCGCCAGCAGCTTGGTGGCCCCAACAGGGCTCTACGAGCAGTACTTC. The variable domain in full, with the rest retrieved from reference TRBV5-1 and TRBJ2-7, is KAGVTQTPRYLIKTRGQQVTLSCSPISGHRSVSWYQQTPGQGLQFLFEYFSETQRNKGNFPGRFSGRQFSNSRSEMNVSTLELGDSALYLCASSLVAPTGLYEQYFGPGTRLTVT.

The V call is TRBV19, the J call TRBJ1-1; the D gene is possibly TRBD1 (5 bases). Trimming removed 7 bases at V and 5 bases at J, with 17 bases between. The CDR3 consists of 14 residues. The germline V gene has CDR1 LNHDA and CDR2 SQIVND (reference sequence). The CDR3 DNA is TGTGCCAGTACCCTACTTCTGACAGAAACTGAAGCTTTCTTT. Protein product: CASTLLLTETEAFF.

The chain has TRBV7-9 and TRBJ2-3; no clear D gene. The V end was cut by 6 bases, the J end by 2 bases, with 9 bases between. This CDR3 has 13 residues. CDR1 and CDR2 (germline): SEHNR, FQNEAQ (reference sequence). CDR3 coding DNA: TGTGCCAGCAGTCCCGAATCCACAGATACGCAGTATTTT. Its translation is CASSPESTDTQYF.

J is TRBJ1-2 and V is TRBV5-3; 8 bases are a match to TRBD1. TRBV5-3 is an open reading frame whose function is uncertain. V was pared by 4 bases and J by 3 bases, with 11 bases of the junction left unmatched. This CDR3 has 16 amino acids. CDR3 in amino acids: CARSPKIGQGDYGYTF. Written as DNA, the CDR3 is TGTGCCAGAAGCCCAAAAATAGGACAGGGAGACTATGGCTACACCTTC.

The V gene is TRBV2, the J gene TRBJ2-1, with 11 bases fitting TRBD2. Germline CDR1 reads SNHLY; CDR2 reads FYNNEI. The CDR3 runs 18 residues. V trimming: 2 bases; J trimming: 5 bases; junction bases outside the gene matches: 11. The CDR3 DNA sequence: TGTGCCAGCAGTGAATTCGGGACTAGCGGTCGGGGGGACAATGAGCAGTTCTTC. Its translation: CASSEFGTSGRGDNEQFF.

V and J are TRBV9 and TRBJ1-1; weak D call: TRBD1 (6 bases). This CDR3 comprises 14 residues. Germline CDR1 and CDR2: SGDLS and YYNGEE. V was clipped by 3 bases and J by 6 bases, with 15 bases between them. CDR3 in DNA: TGTGCCAGCAGCGCAGGGGACTGGGGGGCTGAAGCTTTCTTT. This translates into CASSAGDWGAEAFF. The full variable domain, completed using reference TRBV9 and TRBJ1-1, is DSGVTQTPKHLITATGQRVTLRCSPRSGDLSVYWYQQSLDQGLQFLIQYYNGEERAKGNILERFSAQQFPDLHSELNLSSLELGDSALYFCASSAGDWGAEAFFGQGTRLTVV.

The sample holds one count of this clone. The rearrangement uses TRBV2 and TRBJ2-2; 8 nucleotides line up with TRBD2. The germline V gene has CDR1 SNHLY and CDR2 FYNNEI. CDR3 length: 17 amino acids. The ends lost 5 bases at V and 5 bases at J; junction bases unmatched: 13. In nucleotides, the CDR3 is TGTGCCAGCAGTCTCGGACTAGCACCGTTCACTACCGGGGAGCTGTTTTTT. Amino acid sequence: CASSLGLAPFTTGELFF.

The chain combines TRBV6-5 with TRBJ1-1; TRBD1 is a possible D gene (6 bases). V was cut by 3 bases and J by 6 bases, with 11 bases left in between. Germline CDR1 and CDR2: MNHEY and SVGAGI. This CDR3 has 13 residues. The CDR3, as DNA: TGTGCCAGCAGTTATAAACAGGGCTCTGAAGCTTTCTTT. This codes for CASSYKQGSEAFF.

This clone was recorded only once. The rearrangement links TRBV7-6 to TRBJ2-7; a weak D match, TRBD1 (6 bases). Germline loops: CDR1 SGHVS, CDR2 FNYEAQ. There are 14 residues in the CDR3. Between the trimmed V and J ends, which lost 5 bases and 3 bases, there was a span of 14 bases. CDR3 region: CASSPWGQDYEQYF. In DNA form, the CDR3 reads TGTGCCAGCAGCCCCTGGGGACAAGACTACGAGCAGTACTTC.

The V call is TRBV19, the J call TRBJ2-7; a possible D gene is TRBD1 (6 bases). The V and J ends lost 8 bases and 3 bases respectively, with 11 bases between them. CDR1 is LNHDA, CDR2 SQIVND, per germline (reference sequence). The CDR3 extends over 12 amino acids. In DNA form, the CDR3 reads TGTGCCAGTCAGGGGTTGAGCTACGAGCAGTACTTC. This sequence encodes CASQGLSYEQYF.

The chain links TRBV9 to TRBJ1-4; maybe TRBD1 (5 bases). CDR1 SGDLS and CDR2 YYNGEE come from the germline V gene. V dropped 3 bases and J dropped 6 bases, with 15 bases sitting between them. This CDR3 is 15 amino acids long. In nucleotides, the CDR3 is TGTGCCAGCAGCGGGCGAGGGCGAGGGGATGAAAAACTGTTTTTT. This gives the protein CASSGRGRGDEKLFF.

The genes are TRBV10-2 and TRBJ1-5; TRBD1 might be the D (5 bases). V was pared by 2 bases and J by 5 bases, with 13 bases between. CDR3 size: 15 residues. Germline lookup yields CDR1 WSHSY and CDR2 SAAADI. The CDR3 sequence is CASSEGAVADQPQHF. The CDR3 nucleotides read TGCGCCAGCAGTGAGGGGGCGGTTGCGGATCAGCCCCAGCATTTT.

This chain uses TRBV28 with TRBJ2-7; 12 bases line up with TRBD1. Germline V gene data show CDR1 as MDHEN and CDR2 as SYDVKM. J lost 1 base, V lost 6 bases, and 13 bases had no gene match. CDR3 length equals 18 residues. In DNA form, the CDR3 reads TGTGCCAGCAGCCCCCCCGGGACAGGGGGCGTTTGGTCCTACGAGCAGTACTTC. It yields the protein CASSPPGTGGVWSYEQYF. The full variable domain, completed using reference TRBV28 and TRBJ2-7, is DVKVTQSSRYLVKRTGEKVFLECVQDMDHENMFWYRQDPGLGLRLIYFSYDVKMKEKGDIPEGYSVSREKKERFSLILESASTNQTSMYLCASSPPGTGGVWSYEQYFGPGTRLTVT.

The chain combines TRBV6-5 with TRBJ2-1; 11 nucleotides agree with TRBD2. This CDR3 contains 15 residues. Germline V gene sequence: CDR1 MNHEY, CDR2 SVGAGI. Trimming cost V 2 bases and J 6 bases; bases outside gene matches: 3. This CDR3 is CASSYETSGTNEQFF. The CDR3 region has the DNA TGTGCCAGCAGTTACGAGACTAGCGGGACCAATGAGCAGTTCTTC.

This chain uses TRBV15 with TRBJ2-2; 9 bases line up with TRBD2. V was pared by 3 bases and J by 7 bases, with 6 bases of the junction left unmatched. Germline CDR1 is LNHNV and CDR2 is YYDKDF (reference sequence). The CDR3 consists of 15 residues. The CDR3: CATSREGLARGELFF. For the CDR3, the DNA is TGTGCCACCAGCAGGGAAGGACTAGCGCGCGGGGAGCTGTTTTTT.

J is TRBJ1-5 and V is TRBV6-5, with TRBD1 as a possible D gene (5 bases). This CDR3 has 14 amino acids. Germline V gene lookup returns CDR1 MNHEY and CDR2 SVGAGI. Trimming cost V 5 bases and J 0 bases, with 8 bases left between them. CDR3 in DNA: TGTGCCAGCAGTATCGACAGTAGCAATCAGCCCCAGCATTTT. Translating it yields CASSIDSSNQPQHF.

This chain uses TRBV6-6 with TRBJ2-1; 13 nucleotides line up with TRBD2. This CDR3 spans 16 amino acids. Germline V gene lookup returns CDR1 MNHNY and CDR2 SVGAGI (reference sequence). V was pared by 6 bases and J by 8 bases, with 10 bases of the junction left unmatched. The CDR3 is CASSRTSGRALDEQFF. CDR3 nucleotide sequence: TGTGCCAGCAGCAGAACTAGCGGGAGGGCCTTGGATGAGCAGTTCTTC.